This TCR beta chain stems from a study of PD-1 blockade in classical Hodgkin lymphoma. Only in-frame clones appear in the TCRdb table, and some are missing; sequencing was by immunoSEQ multiplex PCR. The profile shows some 4,000 clones, roughly 61% of them singletons. Concerning this clone: The antigen is undetermined.

Points from the study as a whole: Among the patients, those starting nivolumab under 1 year after ASCT were excluded. Whoever responded completely had baseline diversity much like that seen in newly diagnosed patients. The authors have not defined what causes the repertoire differences, possibly disease activity or prior therapy.

Deletions cut 5 bases from V and 0 bases from J, with 10 bases between. Germline lookup yields CDR1 MNHNS and CDR2 SASEGT. The CDR3 is 14 residues long. Exposure to brentuximab vedotin varied, and each patient had relapsed following autologous stem cell transplantation. This sequence joins TRBV6-1 and TRBJ1-1; TRBD1 might be the D (6 bases). This clonotype originated in a human donor with classical Hodgkin lymphoma. This material consisted of peripheral blood mononuclear cells (PBMCs), taken at baseline. The CDR3 here is CASSWGQLNTEAFF. DNA of the CDR3: TGTGCCAGCAGTTGGGGGCAGTTGAACACTGAAGCTTTCTTT.